This TCR beta chain comes out of a study of spatial heterogeneity in lung cancer (dated by TCRdb to the late 2010s). As for the study more broadly: The donors were some 70 patients from the lung TRACERx cohort who had early-stage, untreated non-small cell lung cancer. In the raw uncorrected reads, each unique combination of TCR and UMI appeared on average more than ten times. Beta-chain transcripts were consistently detected in greater numbers than alpha-chain transcripts, which likely reflects a higher abundance of beta-chain transcripts. Follow-up PBMC samples were sequenced whenever available, and the median time to follow-up was roughly two years after resection. TCR alpha and beta repertoires were quantitatively compared across multiple tumor regions, matched nontumor lung and blood in non-small cell lung cancer. Nonsynonymous mutation counts, determined by whole-exome sequencing of tumor tissue, were related to TCR repertoire features. At surgery, 200 or so tumor regions, around 64 matched nontumor lung samples and some 54 PBMC samples were TCR-sequenced for both alpha and beta chains. Paper-wide results and their limitations: Comparisons of baseline and follow-up blood repertoires included only around 14 patients. Confirming at a functional level the hypothesis that regional TCRs recognize regional mutations was considered to require additional single-cell paired TCR alpha and beta sequencing. Ubiquitous expanded tumor TCRs showed up in blood more often at tumor resection than at routine follow-up.

The meaning of the sample's time point label: blood at routine non-recurrence follow-up after resection. For TCR sequencing, whole RNA was extracted from tumor and nontumor lung tissue, or from cryopreserved PBMC samples, and no cell sorting was done. A patient was chosen for TCR sequencing only when enough RNA was available from at least two tumor regions. In the germline V gene, CDR1 corresponds to SGDLS and CDR2 to YYNGEE. From the cysteine through the phenylalanine, the CDR3 covers 15 amino acids. The read is trimmed to its CDR3 DNA, 45 bases read in frame from base 1. V loses 4 bases, J loses 1 base, and the germline ends lie 12 bases apart. Receptor amplification or capture employed 5' RACE. These reads were obtained on a NextSeq 500. To allow correction of PCR and sequencing errors, the TCR library protocol tagged every TCR cDNA molecule with a unique molecular identifier. The authors' analysis ran thus. TCR identification, UMI-based error correction and CDR3 extraction were all carried out with Decombinator tools. TCRs above a frequency of 2 per 1,000, corresponding to the top 1% of the tumor frequency distribution, were defined as expanded. Rényi diversity was computed with the R vegan package after subsampling each repertoire 100 times to 5,000 TCRs. CDR3 similarity networks were built from amino acid triplet string-kernel similarity, connecting CDR3s with pairwise similarity above 0.82. Using fastp at Q25 and MiXCR, TCRdb reprocessed the public reads and kept productive beta chains. Merged by CDR3 protein, the rows form single entries marked with the most common genes and DNA. The V and J calls shown here were made by TCRdb, not taken from the authors' results. The table for this sample lists approximately 93,000 distinct CDR3 sequences; roughly 19% of them were counted only once. The top ten hold around a fifth of the sample.

This clonotype was seen a handful of times. Its antigen is not yet known. No quality values exist for individual bases; no much larger clone is one base distant. This receptor was taken from a male donor with early-stage non-small cell lung cancer. The chain employs TRBV9 and TRBJ2-1; perhaps TRBD1 is the D gene, with 6 bases matching. Here the sequenced sample was PBMCs, taken at follow-up. CDR3 protein: CASSYSGESYNEQFF. Read as DNA, the sequence is TGTGCCAGCAGCTATTCAGGGGAGTCCTACAATGAGCAGTTCTTC.